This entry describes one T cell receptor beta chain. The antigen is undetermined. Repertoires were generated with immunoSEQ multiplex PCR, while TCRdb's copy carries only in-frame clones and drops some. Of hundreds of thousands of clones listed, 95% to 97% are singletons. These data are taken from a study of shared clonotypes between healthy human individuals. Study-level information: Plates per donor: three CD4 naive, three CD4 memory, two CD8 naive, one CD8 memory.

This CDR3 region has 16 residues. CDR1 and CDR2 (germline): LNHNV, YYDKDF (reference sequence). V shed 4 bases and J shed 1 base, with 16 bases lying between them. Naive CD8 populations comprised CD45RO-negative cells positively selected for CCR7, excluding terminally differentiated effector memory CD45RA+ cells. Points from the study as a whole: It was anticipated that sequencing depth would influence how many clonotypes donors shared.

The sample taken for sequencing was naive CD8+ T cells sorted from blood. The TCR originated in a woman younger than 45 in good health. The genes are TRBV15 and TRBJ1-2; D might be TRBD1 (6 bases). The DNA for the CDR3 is TGTGCCACCAGCAAGTACCGGACAGCCTTTAACTATGGCTACACCTTC. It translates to CATSKYRTAFNYGYTF. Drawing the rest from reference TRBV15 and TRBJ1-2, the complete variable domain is DAMVIQNPRYQVTQFGKPVTLSCSQTLNHNVMYWYQQKSSQAPKLLFHYYDKDFNNEADTPDNFQSRRPNTSFCFLDIRSPGLGDTAMYLCATSKYRTAFNYGYTFGSGTRLTVV.